This TCR beta chain was recovered during a study of T cells after yellow fever vaccination. One entry per CDR3 protein, called by TCRdb with MiXCR from the 5' RACE reads. Among over 300,000 distinct CDR3 sequences listed, roughly 7% were seen once. Trimming stripped 4 bases from V and 1 base from J, with 16 bases between. The CDR3 length is 16 residues. Looked up from germline, CDR1 is SGHRS and CDR2 is YFSETQ. The sequencing here drew on PBMCs, taken more than 40 days after the first yellow fever vaccination. The sequence derives from a man younger than 30 who received the YFV17D yellow fever vaccine. The V and J genes are TRBV5-1 and TRBJ2-3, with D possibly called TRBD1 or TRBD2 (5 bases each). The DNA for the CDR3 is TGCGCCAGCAGCGTAGACCGGGACCGGGGCACAGATACGCAGTATTTT. Translated, it gives CASSVDRDRGTDTQYF.